Here is one T cell receptor (beta chain) with its context. The CDR3 covers 15 residues. These data come from a study of blood T cell repertoires in COVID-19. Study at large: In each case, the material was cDNA or gDNA derived from T cells, B-cell-depleted T cells, or PBMCs.

Per the original data handling: Nucleated cell counts were estimated from reference gene primer amplification. Only in-frame clones appear in the TCRdb table, and some are missing; sequencing was by immunoSEQ multiplex PCR. V and J calls and clone size are given by that table; D and trimming were obtained from the DNA. The profile shows tens of thousands of clones, 81% of them singletons. This sequence joins TRBV21-1 and TRBJ1-2. TRBV21-1 is an annotated pseudogene. The sequence was collected from a human donor in a cohort sampled during active COVID-19. Sequencing was done on a sample of peripheral blood. The CDR3 loop reads CASSKARGAGYGYTF. As DNA, the CDR3 is TGTGCCAGCAGCAAAGCGCGGGGGGCGGGCTATGGCTACACCTTC.